The TCR beta chain under discussion was sequenced for a study of a mutant IDH1 vaccine in newly diagnosed glioma. The wider study: Visit V12 was at week 35; visit V13 was at week 47.

Repertoires were generated with immunoSEQ multiplex PCR, while TCRdb's copy carries only in-frame clones and drops some. The table has about 13,000 clones, roughly 79% seen once. Germline-derived CDR1 and CDR2 are MNHEY and SMNVEV (reference sequence). With 3 bases removed from V and 1 base from J, the gap between germline ends came to 6 bases. This CDR3 contains 13 residues. Time point specified: week 47, end of study. The investigators gave 300 ug of mutant IDH1 20-mer peptide in each vaccine dose, together with topical imiquimod. As regards this clone: Its target is not known.

The specimen was PBMCs, collected from a glioma patient whose treatment included an IDH1 peptide vaccine. This sequence joins TRBV27 and TRBJ1-1; D is undetermined. This sequence was found in a woman aged 40 to 55 with glioma. The CDR3 DNA is TGTGCCAGCAGTTTGCCGGGGAACACTGAAGCTTTCTTT. Its protein is CASSLPGNTEAFF.